These 16 T cell receptor beta chains came from one sample sequenced in a study of PD-1 blockade in classical Hodgkin lymphoma. Clones were read by immunoSEQ multiplex PCR, and TCRdb kept only the in-frame ones, dropping some. The data hold roughly 50,000 clones, with roughly 80% observed a single time. In every patient, relapse followed autologous stem cell transplantation, while exposure to brentuximab vedotin differed. Source: peripheral blood mononuclear cells (PBMCs), taken at baseline. The receptors were sampled from a human donor with classical Hodgkin lymphoma.

The rearrangement joins TRBV10-3 to TRBJ2-5; 8 positions agree with TRBD1. CDR1 and CDR2 from the germline V gene are ENHRY and SYGVKD. V shed 5 bases, J shed 0 bases, and the junction held 5 bases outside the gene matches. The CDR3 is made up of 15 amino acids. The CDR3 loop reads CAISSRGPNQETQYF. DNA of the CDR3: TGTGCCATCAGTAGCAGGGGGCCGAACCAAGAGACCCAGTACTTC.

The rearrangement links TRBV30 to TRBJ1-5; D might be TRBD1 (6 bases). CDR3 length: 15 amino acids. CDR1 GTSNPN and CDR2 SVGIG come from the germline V gene (reference sequence). Deletions cut 0 bases from V and 0 bases from J, with 9 bases between. CDR3 loop: CAWSVSGASNQPQHF. As DNA, the CDR3 is TGTGCCTGGAGTGTATCGGGGGCTAGCAATCAGCCCCAGCATTTT.

The V and J genes are TRBV29-1 and TRBJ2-1, with D unresolved. V lost 4 bases and J 6 bases, leaving 13 bases between the germline ends. The CDR3 has 13 residues. CDR1 and CDR2 from the germline V gene are SQVTM and ANQGSEA. In DNA form, the CDR3 reads TGCAGCGTTGGGGCCGCGCTGATCAATGAGCAGTTCTTC. Translated, it gives CSVGAALINEQFF.

The CDR3 protein is CASGLSSYDYGQFF. Written as DNA, the CDR3 is TGTGCTAGTGGTTTGTCCTCCTATGATTATGGGCAGTTCTTC. This chain uses TRBV12-5 with TRBJ2-1; no clear D gene. This CDR3 region has 14 residues. The germline V gene has CDR1 LGHNT and CDR2 FRNRAP. V was pared by 2 bases and J by 12 bases, with 17 bases between.

This chain connects TRBV5-1 to TRBJ2-7; D may be TRBD1 (6 bases). Trimming removed 9 bases from V and 1 base from J, with 20 bases in between. The CDR3 totals 15 residues. From germline, CDR1 is SGHRS and CDR2 YFSETQ. The DNA of the CDR3 is TGCGCCACATCCCTAGGTCAGGGGCTGTCCTACGAGCAGTACTTC. It encodes CATSLGQGLSYEQYF.

In regard to this clone: At one end, the junction sequence differs from germline, possibly due to a read error. The V gene is TRBV30, the J gene TRBJ1-1; D gene unclear. Germline values: CDR1 GTSNPN, CDR2 SVGIG (reference sequence). The CDR3 is 12 residues long. The DNA of the CDR3 is TGTGCCCGGAGCCAGGCCCGGACTGAAGCTTTCTTT. Translated, it gives CARSQARTEAFF.

In this sample, this clone is medium-sized. The chain joins TRBV7-8 to TRBJ1-4; 10 bases are a match to TRBD1. After removal of 5 bases from V and 6 bases from J, the junction contained 6 bases not matched to a gene. Germline assignment: CDR1 SGHVS and CDR2 FQNEAQ. The CDR3 is 15 residues long. CDR3 DNA sequence: TGTGCCAGCAGCAACCGGGACAGGGGACATGAAAAACTGTTTTTT. This sequence encodes CASSNRDRGHEKLFF.

The gene calls are TRBV4-1 and TRBJ1-2; 10 bases match TRBD1. The CDR3 length is 14 residues. Germline V gene sequence: CDR1 MGHRA, CDR2 YSYEKL. The J segment lost 8 bases and the V segment lost 1 base, leaving 4 bases of the junction unmatched. The CDR3: CASSQVGQGEGYTF. CDR3 nucleotides: TGCGCCAGCAGCCAAGTTGGACAGGGGGAAGGCTACACCTTC.

There are a few counts of this clone. This rearrangement joins TRBV4-3 to TRBJ2-3; D ambiguous. The CDR3 spans 12 residues. CDR1 and CDR2 (germline): LGHNA, YSLEER. V lost 0 bases and J 7 bases, leaving 5 bases between the germline ends. The CDR3 nucleotides are TGCGCCAGCAGCCAAGATATGAATACGCAGTATTTT. It is translated as CASSQDMNTQYF.

The CDR3 nucleotides read TGCGCCAGCAGCTTGGCCGGGGGCAGAACTAACTATGGCTACACCTTC. Protein sequence: CASSLAGGRTNYGYTF. The rearrangement uses TRBV5-1 and TRBJ1-2, with a weak D call TRBD1 (6 bases). This CDR3 spans 16 amino acids. V was pared by 0 bases and J by 0 bases, with 12 bases between. Germline CDR1 and CDR2: SGHRS and YFSETQ.

V gene TRBV5-6 combines with J gene TRBJ2-7; 10 positions agree with TRBD2. The V gene's germline CDR1 is SGHDT and CDR2 YYEEEE. The CDR3 contains 15 residues. The junction had 6 bases not matched to a gene; V was cut back by 4 bases and J by 2 bases. The DNA of the CDR3 is TGTGCCAGCAGCGCTTCCGGACTAGCGGCCTACGAGCAGTACGTC. Translated, it gives CASSASGLAAYEQYV.

J is TRBJ2-4 and V is TRBV2, with 9 bases that match TRBD1. This CDR3 comprises 13 residues. The germline V gene encodes CDR1 SNHLY and CDR2 FYNNEI. The junction had 13 bases not matched to a gene; V was cut back by 7 bases and J by 15 bases. CDR3 DNA: TGTGCCAGCACGGGGGGACAGGGCGGACAGGGGTACTTC. Translating gives CASTGGQGGQGYF.

The chain uses TRBV15 and TRBJ1-5; possible D gene TRBD1, 5 bases. Trimming pared 3 bases from V and 0 bases from J, leaving 12 bases between. CDR3 length: 16 amino acids. Per the germline V gene, CDR1 is LNHNV and CDR2 is YYDKDF (reference sequence). CDR3 sequence: CATSRGGGTSNQPQHF. The CDR3 DNA reads TGTGCCACCAGCAGGGGGGGTGGTACTAGCAATCAGCCCCAGCATTTT.

This clone appeared once. The chain is built from TRBV5-8 and TRBJ2-5; 8 bases match TRBD2. With 4 bases clipped from V and 5 bases from J, the junction kept 10 bases outside the gene matches. Germline values: CDR1 SGHTS, CDR2 YDEGEE. CDR3 length equals 15 residues. The CDR3 region has the DNA TGTGCCAGCAGCCTATACGCGGGAGGTTTGGAGACCCAGTACTTC. Translation: CASSLYAGGLETQYF.

The chain couples TRBV10-3 to TRBJ2-3; D is possibly TRBD2 (6 bases). The germline V gene encodes CDR1 ENHRY and CDR2 SYGVKD. CDR3 length: 14 residues. The germline V and J ends were trimmed by 11 bases and 6 bases, with 21 bases remaining between them. Here the CDR3 reads CASTGRDARDTQYF. The CDR3 DNA follows: TGTGCCTCTACCGGGCGGGATGCCCGGGATACGCAGTATTTT.

The table lists this clone with a few counts. The chain links TRBV30 to TRBJ1-1; no reliable D call. Between the trimmed V and J ends, which lost 0 bases and 4 bases, there was a span of 9 bases. CDR3 size: 13 residues. CDR1 GTSNPN and CDR2 SVGIG come from the germline V gene (reference sequence). The chain's CDR3 is CAWSVMSGTEAFF. The CDR3 DNA sequence: TGTGCCTGGAGTGTAATGAGTGGCACTGAAGCTTTCTTT. The full variable domain, completed using reference TRBV30 and TRBJ1-1, is SQTIHQWPATLVQPVGSPLSLECTVEGTSNPNLYWYRQAAGRGLQLLFYSVGIGQISSEVPQNLSASRPQDRQFILSSKKLLLSDSGFYLCAWSVMSGTEAFFGQGTRLTVV.